The 26 T cell receptor beta chains below come from one sample, sequenced in a study of post-analysis software for immune sequencing data (dated by TCRdb to between 2014 and 2017). Their antigens remain unidentified. On the study overall, not on this receptor specifically: Patients showed significantly higher frequencies than controls for five TRBV segments, among them TRBV5-6, TRBV5-1 and TRBV20-1.

Receptors were amplified or captured by PCR. The sequencer was an Illumina HiSeq 2500. Unique molecular identifiers were incorporated into TCR beta cDNA libraries to reduce PCR and sequencing biases. Clones were called with MiXCR by TCRdb after fastp trimmed the public reads at Q25, and only in-frame beta chains were retained. Each entry merges the rows of one CDR3 protein and shows their most common DNA and genes. Counted in this sample were about 460,000 distinct CDR3 sequences; around 40% of them appeared once. The ten top clones hold 9.5% to 13% of the sample. Input material: blood. Receptor source: a girl aged 5-17 years with multiple sclerosis.

The rearrangement joins TRBV7-9 to TRBJ2-3; 11 bases agree with TRBD2. The CDR3 loop spans 15 amino acids. The germline gives CDR1 SEHNR, CDR2 FQNEAQ (reference sequence). Losses at the gene ends were 5 bases for V and 4 bases for J; bases not matched to a gene: 5. CDR3 protein: CASSQGTSGADTQYF. The CDR3 DNA sequence: TGTGCCAGCAGCCAGGGGACTAGCGGAGCAGATACGCAGTATTTT.

This clonotype was counted only a few times. The J gene is TRBJ2-6, the V gene TRBV9; D may match TRBD1 or TRBD2 (6 bases each). The CDR3 length is 17 residues. V lost 2 bases and J lost 4, with 16 bases in between. Germline values: CDR1 SGDLS, CDR2 YYNGEE. Here the CDR3 reads CASSVFPGATGANVLTF. The CDR3, as DNA: TGTGCCAGCAGCGTTTTTCCGGGGGCGACCGGGGCCAACGTCCTGACTTTC.

J is TRBJ2-5 and V is TRBV6-2 or TRBV6-3; a possible D gene is TRBD1 (5 bases). V lost 5 bases and J 1 base, leaving 11 bases between the germline ends. Germline V gene lookup returns CDR1 MNHEY and CDR2 SVGEGT. The CDR3 has 14 amino acids. The CDR3 region has the DNA TGTGCCAGCAGTCACGGACAATTCCAAGAGACCCAGTACTTC. As protein: CASSHGQFQETQYF.

On this clonotype itself: Likely a read error: the CDR3 ends without its conserved phenylalanine or tryptophan. The rearrangement uses TRBV7-9 and TRBJ1-2, with a possible D match to TRBD1 (5 bases). Per germline, CDR1 SEHNR and CDR2 FQNEAQ (reference sequence). V dropped 5 bases and J dropped 2 bases, with 18 bases sitting between them. The CDR3 covers 16 residues. The CDR3 reads CASSPGTESLNYGYTC. The CDR3, as DNA: TGTGCCAGCAGCCCAGGGACGGAGAGCCTAAACTATGGCTACACCTGC.

J is TRBJ1-2 and V is TRBV4-2; possible D gene TRBD1, 5 bases. Germline values: CDR1 LGHNA, CDR2 YNFKEQ. V was trimmed by 5 bases and J by 0 bases, leaving 13 bases between them. This CDR3 has 15 amino acids. Here the CDR3 DNA reads TGTGCCAGCAGCTCTGACCCGGGACCTAACTATGGCTACACCTTC. Translating gives CASSSDPGPNYGYTF.

The sample holds one count of this clonotype. The genes are TRBV4-1 and TRBJ1-5, with TRBD1 as a possible D gene (5 bases). The germline V gene has CDR1 MGHRA and CDR2 YSYEKL. This CDR3 is built from 16 residues. V lost 0 bases, J lost 4 bases, and 13 bases lay in between. CDR3 nucleotides: TGCGCCAGCAGCCAAGAGGTGGCAGGGTCGAATCAGCCCCAGCATTTT. Translated, it gives CASSQEVAGSNQPQHF.

The rearrangement uses TRBV7-8 and TRBJ2-1; no clear D. V gave up 5 bases and J gave up 1 base, with 9 bases separating them. Germline loops: CDR1 SGHVS, CDR2 FQNEAQ. This CDR3 is 14 amino acids long. The CDR3 loop is CASSAYGSYNEQFF. CDR3 nucleotides: TGTGCCAGCAGCGCCTACGGATCCTACAATGAGCAGTTCTTC.

The V gene is TRBV20-1, the J gene TRBJ2-3, with TRBD2 identical over 13 bases. The CDR3 sequence is 19 residues long. Trimming at V came to 4 bases and at J to 3 bases, leaving 16 bases not matched to a gene. From germline, CDR1 is DFQATT and CDR2 SNEGSKA (reference sequence). The CDR3 spells CSANPLAGGPTAATDTQYF. DNA of the CDR3: TGCAGTGCTAATCCACTAGCGGGAGGGCCTACCGCCGCGACAGATACGCAGTATTTT.

This clonotype was found a few times. J is TRBJ1-5 and V is TRBV12-3 or TRBV12-4, with 8 bases matching TRBD1. The CDR3 totals 14 residues. The trim removed 5 bases at V and 7 bases at J, leaving 7 bases unmatched. CDR3 sequence reads: CASSPGQGVQPQHF. The CDR3 DNA is TGTGCCAGCAGTCCCGGACAGGGTGTGCAGCCCCAGCATTTT.

CDR3 sequence reads: CASSLGEVYEQYF. In nucleotides, the CDR3 is TGCGCCAGCAGCTTGGGCGAGGTTTACGAGCAGTACTTC. The chain employs TRBV5-1 and TRBJ2-7; D not certain. V dropped 0 bases and J dropped 4 bases, with 8 bases sitting between them. Germline-derived CDR1 and CDR2 are SGHRS and YFSETQ. The CDR3 sequence is 13 residues long.

This clonotype was seen more than once but under ten times. The genes are TRBV12-3 or TRBV12-4 and TRBJ1-5; D call uncertain. The CDR3 consists of 14 residues. The V end was cut by 5 bases, the J end by 0 bases, with 8 bases between. In DNA, the CDR3 is TGTGCCAGCAGTCCCGAGGATAGCAATCAGCCCCAGCATTTT. It specifies CASSPEDSNQPQHF.

V usage is TRBV10-3 and J usage is TRBJ1-2; 12 bases match TRBD1. Germline V gene sequence: CDR1 ENHRY, CDR2 SYGVKD. Losses at the gene ends were 10 bases for V and 6 bases for J; bases not matched to a gene: 9. This CDR3 has 14 amino acids. CDR3 region: CATKRDRGLDGYTF. The CDR3 bases are TGTGCCACCAAAAGGGACAGGGGGCTCGATGGCTACACCTTC.

The chain is built from TRBV20-1 and TRBJ2-7; D is perhaps TRBD1 or TRBD2 (5 bases each). This CDR3 comprises 15 residues. V was trimmed by 6 bases and J by 0 bases, leaving 18 bases between them. CDR1 and CDR2 (germline): DFQATT, SNEGSKA (reference sequence). The CDR3 coding sequence is TGCAGTGCGCAAGGGGCCAGAGGGTCCTCCTACGAGCAGTACTTC. Translated, it gives CSAQGARGSSYEQYF.

The chain has TRBV12-3 or TRBV12-4 and TRBJ2-5, with TRBD2 matching over 14 bases. The CDR3 has 18 residues. The V segment lost 4 bases and the J segment 0 bases; nucleotides outside the gene matches: 7. CDR3 nucleotide sequence: TGTGCCAGCAGTTCGGGACTAGCGGGAGCTGGGTACCAAGAGACCCAGTACTTC. Protein sequence: CASSSGLAGAGYQETQYF.

This rearrangement joins TRBV28 to TRBJ1-6; D gene uncertain. Germline values: CDR1 MDHEN, CDR2 SYDVKM. The CDR3 totals 18 residues. V lost 2 bases, J lost 0 bases, and 14 bases lay in between. The CDR3 region is CASSLAEERSSYNSPLHF. Here the CDR3 DNA reads TGTGCCAGCAGTTTAGCTGAGGAGAGGAGCTCCTATAATTCACCCCTCCACTTT.

This clonotype was picked up a small number of times. V usage is TRBV7-2 and J usage is TRBJ1-1; TRBD1 is a possible D gene (5 bases). The germline gives CDR1 SGHTA, CDR2 FQGNSA. Deletions cut 3 bases from V and 7 bases from J, with 9 bases between. This CDR3 has 12 residues. Here the CDR3 reads CASSFRGFEAFF. DNA of the CDR3: TGTGCCAGCAGCTTTAGGGGTTTTGAAGCTTTCTTT. The variable domain in full, completed from reference TRBV7-2 and TRBJ1-1, reads GAGVSQSPSNKVTEKGKDVELRCDPISGHTALYWYRQSLGQGLEFLIYFQGNSAPDKSGLPSDRFSAERTGGSVSTLTIQRTQQEDSAVYLCASSFRGFEAFFGQGTRLTVV.

The chain combines TRBV2 with TRBJ1-5; TRBD1 aligns across 7 bases. The CDR3 runs to 19 residues. The germline V gene has CDR1 SNHLY and CDR2 FYNNEI. V was pared by 2 bases and J by 0 bases, with 13 bases of the junction left unmatched. The DNA of the CDR3 is TGTGCCAGCAGTGAATCTGCGACAGGGCTGTTTAATAGCAATCAGCCCCAGCATTTT. Protein sequence: CASSESATGLFNSNQPQHF.

This clonotype has more than one count but fewer than ten. V gene TRBV29-1 combines with J gene TRBJ2-7; 8 bases line up with TRBD1. The CDR3 totals 13 residues. Germline V gene sequence: CDR1 SQVTM, CDR2 ANQGSEA. The J segment lost 4 bases and the V segment lost 6 bases, leaving 8 bases of the junction unmatched. This CDR3 reads CSVRRTGRYEQYF. Here the CDR3 DNA reads TGCAGCGTCCGGAGGACAGGGCGTTACGAGCAGTACTTC.

The chain links TRBV2 to TRBJ1-2; TRBD1 matches 7 bases. CDR1 and CDR2 (germline): SNHLY, FYNNEI. V was pared by 6 bases and J by 6 bases, with 13 bases of the junction left unmatched. This CDR3 comprises 15 residues. Here the CDR3 reads CASRTAPGGLNGYTF. The CDR3 nucleotides are TGTGCCAGCAGGACCGCTCCAGGGGGTTTGAATGGCTACACCTTC.

The CDR3 region has the DNA TGCGCCAGCAGCTTGGACGTCAACTACGGGCAGTACTTC. This encodes CASSLDVNYGQYF. This rearrangement joins TRBV5-1 to TRBJ2-4, with D unclear. Germline values: CDR1 SGHRS, CDR2 YFSETQ. Deletions cut 0 bases from V and 13 bases from J, with 14 bases between. The length of the CDR3 is 13 residues.

The chain combines TRBV10-3 with TRBJ2-7; 7 bases match TRBD1. The CDR3 extends over 16 amino acids. CDR1 is ENHRY, CDR2 SYGVKD, per germline. After removal of 4 bases from V and 3 bases from J, the junction contained 12 bases not matched to a gene. The CDR3 DNA follows: TGTGCCATCAGTGGAACAAACGGGACAGTACTCTACGAGCAGTACTTC. The encoded protein is CAISGTNGTVLYEQYF.

J is TRBJ1-1 and V is TRBV7-6; D unclear. Trimming took 1 base from V and 4 from J, leaving 7 bases between them. There are 13 residues in the CDR3. The V gene's germline CDR1 is SGHVS and CDR2 FNYEAQ. The DNA for the CDR3 is TGTGCCAGCAGCTTAGACATCACCACTGAAGCTTTCTTT. Translation gives CASSLDITTEAFF.

This clonotype was seen a few times. The CDR3 loop is CSARDPILYEQYF. CDR3 sequence (DNA): TGCAGTGCTAGAGATCCAATCCTCTACGAGCAGTACTTC. The V and J genes are TRBV20-1 and TRBJ2-5; D gene uncertain. The J call may be incorrect, as the DNA end agrees better with TRBJ2-7. Germline CDR1 reads DFQATT; CDR2 reads SNEGSKA (reference sequence). This CDR3 is 13 amino acids long.

The chain employs TRBV5-1 and TRBJ2-7; TRBD2 aligns across 7 bases. Germline trimming cut 4 bases from V and 5 bases from J; bases unmatched to any gene: 6. Germline loops: CDR1 SGHRS, CDR2 YFSETQ. The CDR3 runs to 13 residues. The CDR3 reads CASSRTSTNEQYF. DNA for the CDR3: TGCGCCAGCAGCCGGACTAGTACCAACGAGCAGTACTTC.

This chain connects TRBV12-3 or TRBV12-4 to TRBJ2-1; 14 nucleotides agree with TRBD2. V lost 5 bases, J lost 6 bases, and 9 bases stayed unmatched. The CDR3 contains 17 residues. The CDR3 region has the DNA TGTGCCAGCAGTCCCCGACTAGCGGGAGGGAGAAGCAATGAGCAGTTCTTC. Translated: CASSPRLAGGRSNEQFF.

This clonotype occurred a few times. The J gene is TRBJ2-5, the V gene TRBV5-1; maybe TRBD2 (5 bases). The CDR3 loop spans 15 amino acids. Trimming removed 0 bases from V and 4 bases from J, with 13 bases in between. Per the germline V gene, CDR1 is SGHRS and CDR2 is YFSETQ. The CDR3 spells CASSLGKGAGETQYF. Here the CDR3 DNA reads TGCGCCAGCAGCTTGGGGAAAGGCGCGGGAGAGACCCAGTACTTC. Supplemented by reference TRBV5-1 and TRBJ2-5, the full variable domain reads KAGVTQTPRYLIKTRGQQVTLSCSPISGHRSVSWYQQTPGQGLQFLFEYFSETQRNKGNFPGRFSGRQFSNSRSEMNVSTLELGDSALYLCASSLGKGAGETQYFGPGTRLLVL.